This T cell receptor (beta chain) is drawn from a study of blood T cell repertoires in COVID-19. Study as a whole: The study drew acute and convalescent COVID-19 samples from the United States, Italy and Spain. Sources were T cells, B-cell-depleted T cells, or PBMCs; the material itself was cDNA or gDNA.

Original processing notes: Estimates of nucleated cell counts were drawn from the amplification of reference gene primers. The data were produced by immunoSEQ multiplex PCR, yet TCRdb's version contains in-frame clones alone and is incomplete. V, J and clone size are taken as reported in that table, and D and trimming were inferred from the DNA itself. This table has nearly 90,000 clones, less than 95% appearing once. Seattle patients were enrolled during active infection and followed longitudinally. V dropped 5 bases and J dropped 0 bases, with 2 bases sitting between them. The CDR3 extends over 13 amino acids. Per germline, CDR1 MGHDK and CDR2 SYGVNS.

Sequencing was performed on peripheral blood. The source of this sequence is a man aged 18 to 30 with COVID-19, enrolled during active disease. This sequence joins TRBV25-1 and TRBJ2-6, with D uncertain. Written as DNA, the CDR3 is TGTGCCAGCAGTTACTCTGGGGCCAACGTCCTGACTTTC. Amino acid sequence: CASSYSGANVLTF. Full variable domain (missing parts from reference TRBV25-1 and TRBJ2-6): EADIYQTPRYLVIGTGKKITLECSQTMGHDKMYWYQQDPGMELHLIHYSYGVNSTEKGDLSSESTVSRIRTEHFPLTLESARPSHTSQYLCASSYSGANVLTFGAGSRLTVL.